At least ten counts were recorded for the clone carrying this TCR beta chain. The antigen is undetermined. The source of the sample is a study of T cells after posttransplantation cyclophosphamide. Using immunoSEQ multiplex PCR, the repertoire was profiled, and TCRdb retains in-frame clones only, with some absent. Listed for the sample are approximately 25,000 clones, none seen a single time. Study conclusions and caveats: Later blood repertoires were often dominated by clones from the donor CD8+ memory compartment. After PTCy, TRB diversity resembled that of CNI/methotrexate controls.

The related graft donor's blood sample was taken on the day of bone marrow donation. This clonotype was sampled from a woman aged 50 to 60 in good health, CMV-negative, and a related stem cell transplant donor. What was sequenced was PBMCs.

CDR3 protein: CASSQLGQGVTSGANVLTF. CDR3 DNA: TGTGCCAGCAGCCAATTGGGACAGGGAGTAACCTCTGGGGCCAACGTCCTGACTTTC. The chain is built from TRBV16 and TRBJ2-6; TRBD1 matches at 9 bases. The germline gives CDR1 KGHSY, CDR2 FQNENV. The CDR3 has 19 residues. With 1 base clipped from V and 0 bases from J, the junction kept 7 bases outside the gene matches.